These 2 T cell receptor beta chains came from one sample sequenced in a study of shared clonotypes between healthy human individuals. Here immunoSEQ multiplex PCR was the method, and the copy in TCRdb shows in-frame clones only, minus some. Of approximately 99,000 clones listed, roughly 70% are singletons. Sequencing used memory CD8+ T cells sorted from blood. The subset was: CD45RO+ cells pooled with CCR7-negative TemRA cells. Receptor source: a woman aged 25 to 39 in good health.

The genes are TRBV25-1 and TRBJ2-3, with 13 positions matching TRBD2. The CDR3 loop spans 14 amino acids. From germline, CDR1 is MGHDK and CDR2 SYGVNS. Trimming took 6 bases from V and 3 from J; bases not matched to a gene: 0. CDR3 protein: CASRLAGGTDTQYF. CDR3 nucleotides: TGTGCCAGCAGACTAGCGGGAGGGACAGATACGCAGTATTTT.

The chain uses TRBV7-9 and TRBJ2-7; weak D call: TRBD1 (5 bases). Germline V gene lookup returns CDR1 SEHNR and CDR2 FQNEAQ (reference sequence). Trimming took 11 bases from V and 4 from J, leaving 15 bases between them. The CDR3 is 12 amino acids. DNA of the CDR3: TGTGCCGGGGCCACAGATCGTTACGAGCAGTACTTC. It is translated as CAGATDRYEQYF.